This TCR beta chain came from a study of resident and recirculating memory T cells in vitiligo. Study background: Whole samples, not sorted cells, were homogenized and used for genomic DNA extraction.

Trimming removed 5 bases at V and 4 bases at J, with 11 bases between. The CDR3 consists of 13 residues. CDR1 and CDR2 from the germline V gene are SGHNT and YENEEA. This clone was detected once. Patients had to be free of confetti depigmentation, indicating active vitiligo. Patients who had received treatment within the previous three months were excluded. Clones were read by immunoSEQ multiplex PCR, and TCRdb kept only the in-frame ones, dropping some. The sample shows roughly 80,000 clones, about 92% of them seen only once. This chain uses TRBV11-3 with TRBJ1-2; no clear D. Specimen: blood. The clonotype was recovered from a male donor with vitiligo. CDR3 protein: CASSNTGSYGYTF. CDR3 sequence (DNA): TGTGCCAGCAGCAACACCGGGTCCTATGGCTACACCTTC.